This T cell receptor (beta chain) was observed in a study of radiation and T cells in renal cell carcinoma. General study results and limits: Pretreatment tumor biopsies were lacking, so baseline clonotypes are unknown.

Documented time point: blood 4 weeks post-SBRT, at nephrectomy. Regarding treatment: 15 Gy SBRT to primary tumor, nephrectomy 4 weeks later. Nephrectomy followed 15 Gy stereotactic body radiation by 4 weeks. Assay: immunoSEQ multiplex PCR; the TCRdb copy retains only in-frame clones and omits some. Of approximately 150,000 clones in the sample, around nine tenths were seen once. V was pared by 9 bases and J by 7 bases, with 13 bases of the junction left unmatched. Germline values: CDR1 MDHEN, CDR2 SYDVKM. The CDR3 spans 15 residues. This clone has only one observation. Its target is not known. This clonotype was obtained from a woman in her forties or fifties with renal cell carcinoma. The sequenced sample was blood, obtained from a patient whose treatment included radiotherapy and nephrectomy. This sequence joins TRBV28 and TRBJ2-7; 12 bases align to TRBD1. CDR3 sequence: CASSTPGQGAREQYF. CDR3 nucleotides: TGTGCCAGTAGCACCCCGGGACAGGGGGCTCGGGAGCAGTACTTC.